These 9 T cell receptor beta chains share one sample of origin, sequenced in a study of blood T cell repertoires in COVID-19. Generated by immunoSEQ multiplex PCR, the TCRdb table keeps only in-frame clones and is missing some. The sample consists of 200,000 to 300,000 clones, 85% of them appearing once. Material for sequencing was peripheral blood. All receptors derive from a woman in her sixties with active or convalescent COVID-19.

J is TRBJ2-3 and V is TRBV19; 7 positions match TRBD2. Looked up from germline, CDR1 is LNHDA and CDR2 is SQIVND (reference sequence). The CDR3 runs to 16 residues. V was pared by 6 bases and J by 3 bases, with 12 bases of the junction left unmatched. In DNA, the CDR3 is TGTGCCAGTAGCCACGGACTAGGCTGGCCGACAGATACGCAGTATTTT. It is translated as CASSHGLGWPTDTQYF.

This sequence joins TRBV18 and TRBJ1-1; D gene unclear. This CDR3 is 17 amino acids long. V was pared by 5 bases and J by 4 bases, with 23 bases between. Germline CDR1 KGHSH, CDR2 LQKENI. The CDR3 spells CASSSLDGDGRRTEAFF. In nucleotides, the CDR3 is TGTGCCAGCTCATCTCTGGACGGGGATGGAAGGCGCACTGAAGCTTTCTTT.

The CDR3 region has the DNA TGCGCCAGCAGGTCCGGGGGGGGATACGAGCAGTACTTC. Translation gives CASRSGGGYEQYF. The chain uses TRBV10-2 and TRBJ2-7; 8 bases align to TRBD2. V was pared by 6 bases and J by 4 bases, with 5 bases of the junction left unmatched. Germline CDR1 and CDR2: WSHSY and SAAADI. CDR3 length equals 13 residues.

A few counts support this clone. Other DNA sequences of this sample code for an identical CDR3. The chain recombines TRBV19 with TRBJ1-1, with D tentatively TRBD1 (5 bases). This CDR3 has 13 amino acids. V dropped 4 bases and J dropped 3 bases, with 9 bases sitting between them. Germline lookup yields CDR1 LNHDA and CDR2 SQIVND (reference sequence). CDR3 protein: CASSTARDTEAFF. In DNA, the CDR3 is TGTGCCAGTAGTACTGCCAGGGACACTGAAGCTTTCTTT. The whole variable domain, remainder taken from reference TRBV19 and TRBJ1-1, is DGGITQSPKYLFRKEGQNVTLSCEQNLNHDAMYWYRQDPGQGLRLIYYSQIVNDFQKGDIAEGYSVSREKKESFPLTVTSAQKNPTAFYLCASSTARDTEAFFGQGTRLTVV.

As DNA, the CDR3 is TGTGCCAGCAGCCCCGGACACAACACCGGGGAGCTGTTTTTT. It encodes CASSPGHNTGELFF. The chain has TRBV7-2 and TRBJ2-2, with TRBD1 as a possible D gene (5 bases). The CDR3 is 14 residues long. V was clipped by 5 bases and J by 2 bases, with 9 bases between them. Germline values: CDR1 SGHTA, CDR2 FQGNSA.

The chain couples TRBV24-1 to TRBJ1-2, with D perhaps matching TRBD1 (6 bases). Trimming left V 3 bases short and J 8 bases short, with 15 bases between. CDR1 and CDR2 (germline): KGHDR, SFDVKD. The CDR3 is 14 residues long. This CDR3 reads CATSDPKQGVGYTF. The CDR3 nucleotides are TGTGCCACCAGTGATCCTAAACAGGGCGTAGGCTACACCTTC.

The V and J genes are TRBV6-6 and TRBJ1-6; the match to TRBD1 covers 9 bases. V shed 5 bases and J 7 bases; nucleotides not matched to a gene: 9. Germline V CDR1 and CDR2: MNHNY, SVGAGI (reference sequence). There are 16 residues in the CDR3. CDR3 sequence (DNA): TGTGCCAGCAGTCATCTAGGACAGGGGTGGAATTCACCCCTCCACTTT. Protein product: CASSHLGQGWNSPLHF.

This clone was detected only once. CDR3: CAWEAGVGIDTQYF. The CDR3, as DNA: TGTGCCTGGGAAGCGGGAGTGGGGATAGATACGCAGTATTTT. The rearrangement joins TRBV30 to TRBJ2-3; 8 nucleotides line up with TRBD2. The CDR3 loop spans 14 amino acids. V was clipped by 5 bases and J by 5 bases; unmatched bases: 9. The germline CDR1 and CDR2 sequences are GTSNPN and SVGIG (reference sequence).

The DNA of the CDR3 is TGTGCCAGCAAAGATGTCTCTAGCGGGAGTTACGAGCAGTACTTC. Encoded protein: CASKDVSSGSYEQYF. The V and J genes are TRBV13 and TRBJ2-7, with 10 bases aligning to TRBD2. CDR3 length: 15 amino acids. The germline gives CDR1 PRHDT, CDR2 FYEKMQ (reference sequence). J lost 4 bases, V lost 7 bases, and 10 bases had no gene match. The whole variable domain, filled in from reference TRBV13 and TRBJ2-7, reads AAGVIQSPRHLIKEKRETATLKCYPIPRHDTVYWYQQGPGQDPQFLISFYEKMQSDKGSIPDRFSAQQFSDYHSELNMSSLELGDSALYFCASKDVSSGSYEQYFGPGTRLTVT.